These 21 T cell receptor beta chains came from one sample sequenced in a study of post-analysis software for immune sequencing data. No antigen has been assigned to these receptors. Regarding the study as a whole: Controls showed lower frequencies than patients for 4 or 5 TRBV segments, and TRBV5-6, TRBV5-1 and TRBV20-1 were among these.

TCR beta cDNA libraries included unique molecular identifiers. TCRdb re-analysed the PCR reads in MiXCR, keeping a single row per CDR3 protein. The data contain 400,000 to 500,000 distinct CDR3 sequences, about 39% of them singletons. Material for sequencing was blood. These receptors all come from a girl aged 2 to 10 with multiple sclerosis.

This chain joins TRBV20-1 and TRBJ1-3; no firm D call. The V gene's germline CDR1 is DFQATT and CDR2 SNEGSKA (reference sequence). This CDR3 has 13 amino acids. V shed 3 bases and J shed 4 bases, with 10 bases lying between them. The CDR3 spells CSASGGSGNTIYF. The CDR3 region has the DNA TGCAGTGCTAGCGGCGGTTCCGGAAACACCATATATTTT.

This clonotype was counted a few times. This rearrangement joins TRBV7-3 to TRBJ2-3, with D perhaps TRBD2 (6 bases). The V end was cut by 1 base, the J end by 8 bases, with 10 bases between. CDR1 is SGHTA, CDR2 FQGTGA, per germline. This CDR3 contains 13 residues. DNA of the CDR3: TGTGCCAGCAGCTTAAGGCGGGAAGGTACGCAGTATTTT. Translated: CASSLRREGTQYF.

The rearrangement joins TRBV12-3 or TRBV12-4 to TRBJ2-7; unclear D gene. V dropped 3 bases and J dropped 3 bases, with 6 bases sitting between them. The length of the CDR3 is 12 residues. The CDR3 coding sequence is TGTGCCAGCAGTTTTCCCCACTACGAGCAGTACTTC. Translated: CASSFPHYEQYF.

This clonotype was recorded a few times. The chain is built from TRBV29-1 and TRBJ2-2, with TRBD1 as a possible D gene (6 bases). V lost 6 bases and J lost 1, with 15 bases in between. Germline CDR1 and CDR2: SQVTM and ANQGSEA. CDR3 length equals 15 residues. The CDR3 reads CSVGAGTVNTGELFF. CDR3 coding DNA: TGCAGCGTGGGGGCCGGGACGGTGAACACCGGGGAGCTGTTTTTT.

The rearrangement joins TRBV29-1 to TRBJ2-1, with D perhaps matching TRBD1 (6 bases). Per germline, CDR1 SQVTM and CDR2 ANQGSEA. The V gene lost 0 bases and the J gene lost 10 bases, with 10 bases spanning the gap. The CDR3 sequence is 12 residues long. The CDR3 loop is CSVEESGTEQFF. CDR3 in DNA: TGCAGCGTTGAAGAGAGTGGGACAGAGCAGTTCTTC.

The chain carries TRBV9 and TRBJ2-2, with D maybe TRBD2 (7 bases). Trimming cost V 2 bases and J 7 bases, with 12 bases left between them. Per the germline V gene, CDR1 is SGDLS and CDR2 is YYNGEE. The CDR3 totals 14 residues. DNA of the CDR3: TGTGCCAGCAGCGTTGGGGGGGCCGACGGGGAGCTGTTTTTT. Its translation: CASSVGGADGELFF.

V usage is TRBV20-1 and J usage is TRBJ2-1; D is unresolved. From germline, CDR1 is DFQATT and CDR2 SNEGSKA (reference sequence). This CDR3 is 14 amino acids long. V shed 5 bases and J shed 1 base, with 12 bases lying between them. The CDR3 coding sequence is TGCAGTGCTTATAGGGTATCTTCCTACAATGAGCAGTTCTTC. Residues: CSAYRVSSYNEQFF.

The chain couples TRBV20-1 to TRBJ1-2; D is unclear. The CDR3 covers 13 residues. V was trimmed by 0 bases and J by 4 bases, leaving 9 bases between them. Germline lookup yields CDR1 DFQATT and CDR2 SNEGSKA (reference sequence). As DNA, the CDR3 is TGCAGTGCTAGAGACCGACGCCTCTATGGCTACACCTTC. Its protein product is CSARDRRLYGYTF.

This rearrangement joins TRBV4-3 to TRBJ2-1, with 8 bases aligning to TRBD2. Germline V CDR1 and CDR2: LGHNA, YSLEER. V shed 0 bases and J 7 bases; nucleotides not matched to a gene: 11. The CDR3 consists of 17 residues. Here the CDR3 reads CASSQDLASGSRNEQFF. The CDR3 DNA follows: TGCGCCAGCAGCCAAGATCTAGCCAGCGGGAGTAGGAATGAGCAGTTCTTC.

J is TRBJ1-1 and V is TRBV12-3 or TRBV12-4; no firm D call. Trimming shortened V by 4 bases and J by 11 bases, and 14 bases separated the two germline ends. The CDR3 consists of 12 residues. In DNA, the CDR3 is TGTGCCAGCAGTTCAGAGCCCCTCGGCGCTTTCTTT. This gives the protein CASSSEPLGAFF.

This clonotype has just a few counts. The gene calls are TRBV11-2 and TRBJ2-5; D unclear. V lost 5 bases and J 2 bases, leaving 15 bases between the germline ends. Looked up from germline, CDR1 is SGHAT and CDR2 is FQNNGV. CDR3 size: 15 residues. The CDR3 sequence is CASSQIGQPQETQYF. Here the CDR3 DNA reads TGTGCCAGCAGCCAAATCGGGCAGCCTCAAGAGACCCAGTACTTC.

This clonotype was recorded a few times. Its ends do not fully match the called genes, so a read error is possible. The chain uses TRBV15 and TRBJ1-2; 7 bases are shared with TRBD1. The CDR3 has 14 amino acids. The germline gives CDR1 LNHNV, CDR2 YYDKDF (reference sequence). The CDR3 bases are TGTGCCACCAGCGGACGGGACAGCTTATATGACTACACCTTC. It codes for CATSGRDSLYDYTF.

In its sample, this clonotype was seen many times. A much larger clone differs by one base, so this may be a read error. This rearrangement joins TRBV5-6 to TRBJ2-6; D perhaps matches TRBD1 (5 bases). Per germline, CDR1 SGHDT and CDR2 YYEEEE. The CDR3 is made up of 16 amino acids. CDR3 sequence reads: CASSLAGSSGANVRTF. CDR3 bases: TGTGCCAGCAGCTTGGCAGGAAGCTCTGGGGCCAACGTCCGGACTTTC.

This clonotype was detected a few times. The chain uses TRBV4-3 and TRBJ2-7; TRBD2 matches 11 bases. The V segment lost 4 bases and the J segment 3 bases; nucleotides outside the gene matches: 8. The CDR3 has 16 amino acids. Germline CDR1 LGHNA, CDR2 YSLEER. The CDR3 coding sequence is TGCGCCAGCAGCCGAGAACTAGCGGGAGAAGTCTACGAGCAGTACTTC. Protein sequence: CASSRELAGEVYEQYF.

The CDR3 loop is CASSVGQGPSNQPQHF. CDR3 in DNA: TGTGCCAGCAGTGTGGGACAGGGACCGAGCAATCAGCCCCAGCATTTT. The chain links TRBV12-3 or TRBV12-4 to TRBJ1-5; the match to TRBD1 covers 9 bases. Losses at the gene ends were 5 bases for V and 1 base for J; bases not matched to a gene: 6. The CDR3 length is 16 residues.

The chain is built from TRBV7-9 and TRBJ1-5; perhaps TRBD1 as D (5 bases). Germline CDR1 reads SEHNR; CDR2 reads FQNEAQ (reference sequence). This CDR3 is 14 amino acids long. The germline V and J ends were trimmed by 4 bases and 3 bases, with 10 bases remaining between them. The CDR3: CASSSGGDNQPQHF. Here the CDR3 DNA reads TGTGCCAGCAGCTCCGGGGGTGACAATCAGCCCCAGCATTTT.

The rearrangement links TRBV27 to TRBJ2-5; maybe TRBD2 (6 bases). CDR1 MNHEY and CDR2 SMNVEV come from the germline V gene (reference sequence). This CDR3 has 17 residues. V gave up 2 bases and J gave up 5 bases, with 21 bases separating them. The DNA of the CDR3 is TGTGCCAGCAGTTTAGGAGGGACGGATAAACTGCTCGAGACCCAGTACTTC. Translating gives CASSLGGTDKLLETQYF.

This clonotype has a handful of counts. This chain links TRBV10-3 with TRBJ2-1; no firm D call. The V gene's germline CDR1 is ENHRY and CDR2 SYGVKD. Trimming removed 8 bases from V and 7 bases from J, with 24 bases in between. The CDR3 loop spans 16 amino acids. The CDR3 reads CAIAYGSGDTKNEQFF. CDR3 coding DNA: TGTGCCATCGCATATGGCAGTGGAGATACAAAGAATGAGCAGTTCTTC.

This clonotype has a handful of counts. The V and J genes are TRBV20-1 and TRBJ2-3; TRBD1 matches at 9 bases. Germline CDR1 and CDR2: DFQATT and SNEGSKA (reference sequence). The CDR3 length is 16 residues. V lost 4 bases and J lost 2; bases outside the gene matches: 10. The CDR3 loop reads CSATGGTGSPTDTQYF. The CDR3 region has the DNA TGCAGTGCTACCGGCGGGACAGGGTCCCCCACAGATACGCAGTATTTT.

V and J are TRBV13 and TRBJ1-5, with D tentatively TRBD1 (5 bases). V was shortened by 4 bases and J by 3 bases, with 13 bases between the two germline ends. The germline gives CDR1 PRHDT, CDR2 FYEKMQ (reference sequence). The CDR3 sequence is 15 residues long. The CDR3 nucleotides read TGTGCCAGCAGCTCGGGACGGGGGAACAATCAGCCCCAGCATTTT. This gives the protein CASSSGRGNNQPQHF.

V and J are TRBV7-2 and TRBJ2-1, with 7 bases fitting TRBD2. Germline loops: CDR1 SGHTA, CDR2 FQGNSA. The J segment lost 6 bases and the V segment lost 4 bases, leaving 18 bases of the junction unmatched. There are 18 residues in the CDR3. The CDR3 sequence is CASSSKEAGYVRGNEQFF. CDR3 coding DNA: TGTGCCAGCAGCTCCAAAGAAGCGGGATATGTAAGAGGCAATGAGCAGTTCTTC.